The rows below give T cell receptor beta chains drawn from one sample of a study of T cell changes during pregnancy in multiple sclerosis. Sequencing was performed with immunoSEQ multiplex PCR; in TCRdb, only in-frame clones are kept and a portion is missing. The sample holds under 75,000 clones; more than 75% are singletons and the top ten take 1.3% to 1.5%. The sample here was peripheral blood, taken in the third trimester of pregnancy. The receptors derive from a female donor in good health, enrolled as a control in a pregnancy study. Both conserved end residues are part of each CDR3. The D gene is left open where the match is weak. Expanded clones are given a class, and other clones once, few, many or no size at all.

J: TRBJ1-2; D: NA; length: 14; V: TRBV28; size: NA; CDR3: CASLSGGRVGGYTF; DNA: TGTGCCAGCCTCAGCGGGGGGCGAGTTGGTGGCTACACCTTC
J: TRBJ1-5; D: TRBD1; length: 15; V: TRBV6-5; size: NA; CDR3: CASSSHRGGNQPQHF; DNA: TGTGCCAGCAGTTCCCACAGGGGAGGCAATCAGCCCCAGCATTTT
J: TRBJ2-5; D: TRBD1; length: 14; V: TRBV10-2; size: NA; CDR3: CASSYRGQGETQYF; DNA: TGCGCCAGCAGCTACAGGGGGCAGGGAGAGACCCAGTACTTC
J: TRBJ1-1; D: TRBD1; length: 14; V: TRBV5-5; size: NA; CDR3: CASSWGHRGTEAFF; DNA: TGTGCCAGCAGCTGGGGGCACAGGGGAACTGAAGCTTTCTTT
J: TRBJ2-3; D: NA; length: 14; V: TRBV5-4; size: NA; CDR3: CASSLNTFDDTQYF; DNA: TGTGCCAGCAGCTTGAACACGTTTGATGATACGCAGTATTTT
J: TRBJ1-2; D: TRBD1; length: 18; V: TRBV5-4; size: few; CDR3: CASSLTRGVLSLFYGYTF; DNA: TGTGCCAGCAGCTTGACCAGGGGGGTACTTTCTCTTTTCTATGGCTACACCTTC
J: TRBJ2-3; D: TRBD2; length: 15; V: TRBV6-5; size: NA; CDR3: CASSYGLAHTDTQYF; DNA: TGTGCCAGCAGTTACGGACTAGCGCACACAGATACGCAGTATTTT
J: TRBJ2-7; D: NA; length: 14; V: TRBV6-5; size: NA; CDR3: CASSYKEGIYEQYF; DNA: TGTGCCAGCAGTTACAAGGAGGGAATCTACGAGCAGTACTTC
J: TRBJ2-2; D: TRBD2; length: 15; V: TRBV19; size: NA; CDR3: CASSITSGFTGELFF; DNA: TGTGCCAGTAGTATAACTAGCGGATTCACCGGGGAGCTGTTTTTT
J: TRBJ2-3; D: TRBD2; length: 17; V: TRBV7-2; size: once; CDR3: CASSLRRGTSGTDTQYF; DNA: TGTGCCAGCAGCTTGCGGCGAGGGACTAGCGGGACAGATACGCAGTATTTT
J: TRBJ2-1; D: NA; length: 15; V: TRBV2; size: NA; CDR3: CASSRRRTPYNEQFF; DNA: TGTGCCAGCAGTAGACGGAGGACCCCCTACAATGAGCAGTTCTTC
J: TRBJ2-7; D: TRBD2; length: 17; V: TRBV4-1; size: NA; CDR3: CASSQEGLAGGGHEQYF; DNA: TGCGCCAGCAGCCAAGAGGGACTAGCGGGGGGAGGCCACGAGCAGTACTTC
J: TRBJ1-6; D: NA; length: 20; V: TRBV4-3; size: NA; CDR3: CASSQQPHGPESSYNSPLHF; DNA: TGCGCCAGCAGCCAACAACCGCATGGGCCAGAAAGCTCCTATAATTCACCCCTCCACTTT
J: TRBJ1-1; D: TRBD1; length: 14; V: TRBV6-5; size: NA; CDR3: CASSYRDSNTEAFF; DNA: TGTGCCAGCAGTTACCGGGACAGCAACACTGAAGCTTTCTTT
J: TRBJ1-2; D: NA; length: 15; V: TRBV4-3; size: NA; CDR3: CASSQELVPNYGYTF; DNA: TGCGCCAGCAGCCAAGAACTCGTCCCTAACTATGGCTACACCTTC
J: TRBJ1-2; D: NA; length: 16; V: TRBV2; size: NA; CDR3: CASSEEGTQGHYGYTF; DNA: TGTGCCAGCAGTGAAGAGGGAACGCAGGGGCACTATGGCTACACCTTC
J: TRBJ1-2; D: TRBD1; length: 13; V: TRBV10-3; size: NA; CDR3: CATNRGEGRGYTF; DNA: TGTGCCACAAACAGGGGGGAAGGTCGCGGCTACACCTTC
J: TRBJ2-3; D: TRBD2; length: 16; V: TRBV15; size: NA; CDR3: CATSRDPGGRTDTQYF; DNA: TGTGCCACCAGCAGAGATCCGGGGGGTCGCACAGATACGCAGTATTTT
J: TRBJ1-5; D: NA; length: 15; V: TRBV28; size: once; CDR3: CASSPDNYSNQPQHF; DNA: TGTGCCAGCAGTCCGGACAATTATAGCAATCAGCCCCAGCATTTT
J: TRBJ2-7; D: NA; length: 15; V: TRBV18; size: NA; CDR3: CASSPGRGSSYEQYF; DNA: TGTGCCAGCTCACCAGGACGGGGAAGCTCCTACGAGCAGTACTTC
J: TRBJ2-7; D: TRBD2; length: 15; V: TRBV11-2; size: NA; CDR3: CASSSTSGQSYEQYF; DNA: TGTGCCAGCAGCTCCACTAGCGGGCAATCCTACGAGCAGTACTTC
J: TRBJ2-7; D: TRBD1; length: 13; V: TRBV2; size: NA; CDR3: CASRGQVSYEQYF; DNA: TGTGCCAGCAGGGGACAGGTGTCCTACGAGCAGTACTTC
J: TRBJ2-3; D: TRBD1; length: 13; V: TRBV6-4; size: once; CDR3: CASSAQGPDTQYF; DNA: TGTGCCAGCAGTGCACAGGGGCCAGATACGCAGTATTTT
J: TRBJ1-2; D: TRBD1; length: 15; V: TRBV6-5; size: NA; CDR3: CASSTRGQGARGYTF; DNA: TGTGCCAGCAGTACTAGGGGACAGGGGGCGCGAGGCTACACCTTC
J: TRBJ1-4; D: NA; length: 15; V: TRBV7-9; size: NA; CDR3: CASSLSETTNEKLFF; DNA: TGTGCCAGCAGCTTAAGCGAGACAACTAATGAAAAACTGTTTTTT
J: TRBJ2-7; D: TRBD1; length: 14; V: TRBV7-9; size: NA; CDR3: CASSPGTGPYEQYF; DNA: TGTGCCAGCAGTCCCGGGACAGGGCCCTACGAGCAGTACTTC
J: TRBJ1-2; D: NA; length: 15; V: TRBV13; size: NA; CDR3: CASSPSPGENYGYTF; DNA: TGTGCCAGCAGCCCGAGCCCAGGGGAGAACTATGGCTACACCTTC
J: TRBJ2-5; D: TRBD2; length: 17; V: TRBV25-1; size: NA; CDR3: CASSESGLAGVGETQYF; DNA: TGTGCCAGCAGTGAATCGGGGCTAGCGGGGGTGGGTGAGACCCAGTACTTC
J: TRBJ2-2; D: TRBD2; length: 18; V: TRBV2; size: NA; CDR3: CASSVQRGGVLNTGELFF; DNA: TGTGCCAGCAGTGTGCAGCGGGGGGGTGTGTTGAACACCGGGGAGCTGTTTTTT
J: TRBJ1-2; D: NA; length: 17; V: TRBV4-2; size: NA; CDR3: CASSQAPGDVLGYGYTF; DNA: TGTGCCAGCAGCCAAGCGCCGGGGGACGTGCTGGGCTATGGCTACACCTTC
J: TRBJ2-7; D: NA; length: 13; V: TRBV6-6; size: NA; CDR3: CAHRSGLSYEQYF; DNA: TGTGCCCACCGCTCCGGTCTCTCCTACGAGCAGTACTTC
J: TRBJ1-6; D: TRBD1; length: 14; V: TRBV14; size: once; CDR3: CASRMGQRNSPLHF; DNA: TGTGCCAGCAGGATGGGACAGCGAAATTCACCCCTCCACTTT